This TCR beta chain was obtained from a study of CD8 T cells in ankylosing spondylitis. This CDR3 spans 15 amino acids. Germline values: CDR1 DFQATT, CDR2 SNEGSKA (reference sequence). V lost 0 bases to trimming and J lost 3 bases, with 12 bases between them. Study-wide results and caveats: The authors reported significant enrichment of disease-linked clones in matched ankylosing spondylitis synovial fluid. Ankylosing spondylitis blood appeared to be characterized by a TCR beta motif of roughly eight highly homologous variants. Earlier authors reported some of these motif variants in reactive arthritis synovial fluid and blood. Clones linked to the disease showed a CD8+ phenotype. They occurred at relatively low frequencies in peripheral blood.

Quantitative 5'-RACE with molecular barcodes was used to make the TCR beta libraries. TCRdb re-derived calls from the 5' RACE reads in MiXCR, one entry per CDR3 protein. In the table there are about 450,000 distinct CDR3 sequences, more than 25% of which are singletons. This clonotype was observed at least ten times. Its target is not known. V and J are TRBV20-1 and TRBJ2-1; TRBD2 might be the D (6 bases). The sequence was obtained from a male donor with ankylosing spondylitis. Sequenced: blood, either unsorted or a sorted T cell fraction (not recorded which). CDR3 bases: TGCAGTGCTAGAGATTTGCGGGACCACTACAATGAGCAGTTCTTC. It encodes CSARDLRDHYNEQFF.